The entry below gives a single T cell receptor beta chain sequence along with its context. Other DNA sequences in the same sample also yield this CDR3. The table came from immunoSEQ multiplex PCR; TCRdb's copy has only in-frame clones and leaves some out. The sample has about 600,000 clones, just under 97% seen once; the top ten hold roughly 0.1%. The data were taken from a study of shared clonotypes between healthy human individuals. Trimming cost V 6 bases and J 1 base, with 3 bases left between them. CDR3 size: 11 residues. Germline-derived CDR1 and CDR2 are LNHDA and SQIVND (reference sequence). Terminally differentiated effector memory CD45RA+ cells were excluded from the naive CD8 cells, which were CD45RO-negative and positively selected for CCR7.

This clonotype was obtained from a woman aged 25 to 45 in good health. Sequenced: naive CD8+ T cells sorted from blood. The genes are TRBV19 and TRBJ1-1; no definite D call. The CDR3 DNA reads TGTGCCAGTAGGGAGAACACTGAAGCTTTCTTT. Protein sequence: CASRENTEAFF.